This record concerns one T cell receptor (beta chain) sequence. Preparation of the TCRbeta library was carried out with unique molecular identifiers. TCRdb re-called the PCR reads through MiXCR, storing one row per CDR3 protein. The sample has about 540,000 distinct CDR3 sequences, around 18% seen once. The CDR3 is made up of 16 amino acids. Unmatched junction bases numbered 10, after V lost 4 bases and J lost 4 bases. Germline V gives CDR1 KGHSH, CDR2 LQKENI. These data come from a study of T-cell reconstitution after alpha-beta-depleted transplantation in children. V is TRBV18 and J is TRBJ1-1, with 9 bases identical to TRBD1. The receptor comes from a human donor who donated a stem cell graft to a child with acute lymphoblastic leukemia. The sequences come from PBMCs from the stem cell graft donor, collected from the stem cell graft. In DNA form, the CDR3 reads TGTGCCAGCTCACAACCGGGACAGGGTCGGATCACTGAAGCTTTCTTT. Translating it yields CASSQPGQGRITEAFF.